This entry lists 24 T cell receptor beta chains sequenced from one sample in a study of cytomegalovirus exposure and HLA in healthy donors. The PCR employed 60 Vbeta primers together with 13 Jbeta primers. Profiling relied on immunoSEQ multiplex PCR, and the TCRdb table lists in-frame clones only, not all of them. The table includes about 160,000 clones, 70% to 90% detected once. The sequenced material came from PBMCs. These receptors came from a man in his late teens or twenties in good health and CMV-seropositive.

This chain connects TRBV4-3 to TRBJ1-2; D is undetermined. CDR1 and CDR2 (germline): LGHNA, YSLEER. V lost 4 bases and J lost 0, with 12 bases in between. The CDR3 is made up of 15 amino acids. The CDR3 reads CASSLLGAANYGYTF. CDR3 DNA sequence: TGCGCCAGCAGCCTTTTGGGCGCCGCTAACTATGGCTACACCTTC.

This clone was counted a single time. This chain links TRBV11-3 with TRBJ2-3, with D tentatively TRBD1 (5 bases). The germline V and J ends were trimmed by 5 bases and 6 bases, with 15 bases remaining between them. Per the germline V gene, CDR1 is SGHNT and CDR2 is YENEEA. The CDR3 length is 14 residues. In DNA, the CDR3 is TGTGCCAGCAGCCCCGGCAGGGATCGCGATACGCAGTATTTT. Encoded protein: CASSPGRDRDTQYF.

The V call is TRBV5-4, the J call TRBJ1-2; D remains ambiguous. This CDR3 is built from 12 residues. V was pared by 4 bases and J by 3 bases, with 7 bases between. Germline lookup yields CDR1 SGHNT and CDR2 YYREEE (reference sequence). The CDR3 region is CASSVEDYGYTF. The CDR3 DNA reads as TGTGCCAGCAGCGTTGAGGACTATGGCTACACCTTC. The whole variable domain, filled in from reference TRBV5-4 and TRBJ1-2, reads ETGVTQSPTHLIKTRGQQVTLRCSSQSGHNTVSWYQQALGQGPQFIFQYYREEENGRGNFPPRFSGLQFPNYSSELNVNALELDDSALYLCASSVEDYGYTFGSGTRLTVV.

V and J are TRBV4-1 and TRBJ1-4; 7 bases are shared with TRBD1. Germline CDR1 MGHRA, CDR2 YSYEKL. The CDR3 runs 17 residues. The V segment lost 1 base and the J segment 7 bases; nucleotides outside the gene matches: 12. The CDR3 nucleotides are TGCGCCAGCAGCCAAGTTCGCCCGTCGACAGGGCCTGAAAAACTGTTTTTT. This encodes CASSQVRPSTGPEKLFF.

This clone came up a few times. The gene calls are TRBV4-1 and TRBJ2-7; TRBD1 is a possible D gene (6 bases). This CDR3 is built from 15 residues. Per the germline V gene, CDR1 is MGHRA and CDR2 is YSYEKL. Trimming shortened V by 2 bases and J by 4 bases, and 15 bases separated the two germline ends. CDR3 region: CASSQRQDIPYEQYF. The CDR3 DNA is TGCGCCAGCAGCCAAAGACAGGACATTCCTTACGAGCAGTACTTC.

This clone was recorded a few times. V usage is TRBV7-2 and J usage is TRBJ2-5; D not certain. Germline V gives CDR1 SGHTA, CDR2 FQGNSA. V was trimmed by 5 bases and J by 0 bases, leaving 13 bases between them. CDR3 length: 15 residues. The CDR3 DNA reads TGTGCCAGCAGCGTCCAGGCCACAGACCAAGAGACCCAGTACTTC. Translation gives CASSVQATDQETQYF.

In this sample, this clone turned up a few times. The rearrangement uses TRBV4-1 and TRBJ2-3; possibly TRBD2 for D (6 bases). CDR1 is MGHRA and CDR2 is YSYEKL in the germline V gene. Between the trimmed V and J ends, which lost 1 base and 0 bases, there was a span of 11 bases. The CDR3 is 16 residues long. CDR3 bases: TGCGCCAGCAGCCAAGGCCCGGGGGAAAGCACAGATACGCAGTATTTT. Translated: CASSQGPGESTDTQYF.

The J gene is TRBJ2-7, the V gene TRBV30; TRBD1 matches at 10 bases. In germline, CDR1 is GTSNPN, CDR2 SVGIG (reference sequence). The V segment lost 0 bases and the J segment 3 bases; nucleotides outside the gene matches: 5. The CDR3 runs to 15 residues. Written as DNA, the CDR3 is TGTGCCTGGAGTGTACCCGACAGGGGGCTCTACGAGCAGTACTTC. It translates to CAWSVPDRGLYEQYF.

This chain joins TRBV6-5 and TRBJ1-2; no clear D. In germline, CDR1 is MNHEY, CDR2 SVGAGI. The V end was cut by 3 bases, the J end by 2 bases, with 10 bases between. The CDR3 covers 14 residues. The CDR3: CASSYTAGNYGYTF. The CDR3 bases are TGTGCCAGCAGTTATACAGCGGGGAACTATGGCTACACCTTC.

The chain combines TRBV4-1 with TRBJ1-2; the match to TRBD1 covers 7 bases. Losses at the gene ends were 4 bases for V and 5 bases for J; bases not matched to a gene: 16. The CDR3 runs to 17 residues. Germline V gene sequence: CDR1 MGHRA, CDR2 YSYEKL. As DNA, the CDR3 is TGCGCCAGCAGCCCGAGGGGACAGCTCACTTCGTTGTATGGCTACACCTTC. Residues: CASSPRGQLTSLYGYTF.

The CDR3 nucleotides read TGTGCTAGTGGTTCCGCCACAGCAACCCGCACAGATACGCAGTATTTT. Its protein is CASGSATATRTDTQYF. The chain carries TRBV12-5 and TRBJ2-3; D is ambiguous. V gave up 4 bases and J gave up 1 base, with 15 bases separating them. The CDR3 consists of 16 residues. The germline V gene encodes CDR1 LGHNT and CDR2 FRNRAP. Full variable domain (outside the CDR3, taken from reference TRBV12-5 and TRBJ2-3): DARVTQTPRHKVTEMGQEVTMRCQPILGHNTVFWYRQTMMQGLELLAYFRNRAPLDDSGMPKDRFSAEMPDATLATLKIQPSEPRDSAVYFCASGSATATRTDTQYFGPGTRLTVL.

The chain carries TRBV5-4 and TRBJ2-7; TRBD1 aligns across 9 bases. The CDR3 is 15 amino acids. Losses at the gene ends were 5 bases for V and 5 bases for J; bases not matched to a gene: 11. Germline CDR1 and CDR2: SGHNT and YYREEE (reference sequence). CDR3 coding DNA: TGTGCCAGCAGATTCGACAGGGGGATTTGGAACGAGCAGTACTTC. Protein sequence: CASRFDRGIWNEQYF. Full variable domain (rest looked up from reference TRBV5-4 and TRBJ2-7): ETGVTQSPTHLIKTRGQQVTLRCSSQSGHNTVSWYQQALGQGPQFIFQYYREEENGRGNFPPRFSGLQFPNYSSELNVNALELDDSALYLCASRFDRGIWNEQYFGPGTRLTVT.

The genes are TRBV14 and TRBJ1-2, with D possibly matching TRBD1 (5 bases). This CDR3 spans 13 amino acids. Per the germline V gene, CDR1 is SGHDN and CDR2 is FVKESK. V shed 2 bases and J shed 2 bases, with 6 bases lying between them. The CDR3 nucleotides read TGTGCCAGCAGCCAACAGGGAAACTATGGCTACACCTTC. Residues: CASSQQGNYGYTF.

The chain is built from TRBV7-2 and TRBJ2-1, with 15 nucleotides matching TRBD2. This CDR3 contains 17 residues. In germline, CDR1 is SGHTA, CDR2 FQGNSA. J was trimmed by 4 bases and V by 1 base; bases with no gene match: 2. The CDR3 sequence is CASSLVGLAGGYNEQFF. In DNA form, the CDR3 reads TGTGCCAGCAGCTTAGTGGGACTAGCGGGGGGTTACAATGAGCAGTTCTTC.

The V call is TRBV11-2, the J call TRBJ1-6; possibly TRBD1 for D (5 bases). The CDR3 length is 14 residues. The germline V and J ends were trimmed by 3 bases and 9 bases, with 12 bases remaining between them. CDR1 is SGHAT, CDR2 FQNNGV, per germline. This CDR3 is CASSFGGFGSPLHF. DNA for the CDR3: TGTGCCAGCAGCTTCGGGGGATTCGGTTCACCCCTCCACTTT. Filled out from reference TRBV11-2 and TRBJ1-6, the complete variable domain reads EAGVAQSPRYKIIEKRQSVAFWCNPISGHATLYWYQQILGQGPKLLIQFQNNGVVDDSQLPKDRFSAERLKGVDSTLKIQPAKLEDSAVYLCASSFGGFGSPLHFGNGTRLTVT.

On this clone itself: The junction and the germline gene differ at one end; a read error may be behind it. The CDR3 loop reads CASSYSNPEWGTKAFF. The CDR3 nucleotides are TGTGCCAGCAGTTACTCGAATCCGGAGTGGGGCACTAAAGCTTTCTTT. This chain links TRBV6-5 with TRBJ1-1, with a weak D call TRBD1 (5 bases). The CDR3 runs to 16 residues. The germline V gene encodes CDR1 MNHEY and CDR2 SVGAGI.

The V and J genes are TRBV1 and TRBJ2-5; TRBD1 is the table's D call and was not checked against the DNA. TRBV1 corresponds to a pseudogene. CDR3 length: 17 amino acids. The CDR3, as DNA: TGCACCAGCAGCCAAGATTGGAGGGGGCCCCTCCAAGAGACCCAGTACTTC. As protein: CTSSQDWRGPLQETQYF.

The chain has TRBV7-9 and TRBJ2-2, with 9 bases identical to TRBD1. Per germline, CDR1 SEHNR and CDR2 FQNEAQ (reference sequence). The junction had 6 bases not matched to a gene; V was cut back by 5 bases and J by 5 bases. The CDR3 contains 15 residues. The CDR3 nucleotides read TGTGCCAGCAGCGCCGGGACAGGGTTAACCGGGGAGCTGTTTTTT. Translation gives CASSAGTGLTGELFF.

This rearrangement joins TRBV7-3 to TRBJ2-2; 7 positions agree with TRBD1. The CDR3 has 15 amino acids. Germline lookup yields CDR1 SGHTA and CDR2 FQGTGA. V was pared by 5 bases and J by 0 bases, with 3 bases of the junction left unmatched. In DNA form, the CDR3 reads TGTGCCAGCAGCCTTGGGACAGCGAACACCGGGGAGCTGTTTTTT. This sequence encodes CASSLGTANTGELFF.

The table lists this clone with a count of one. CDR3 nucleotide sequence: TGTGCCAGCAGCAGCACCGGGACAGGGAGCTATGGCTACACCTTC. Residues: CASSSTGTGSYGYTF. The gene calls are TRBV27 and TRBJ1-2; 9 nucleotides agree with TRBD1. The CDR3 totals 15 residues. V lost 6 bases to trimming and J lost 4 bases; unmatched junction nucleotides: 9. Germline-derived CDR1 and CDR2 are MNHEY and SMNVEV (reference sequence).

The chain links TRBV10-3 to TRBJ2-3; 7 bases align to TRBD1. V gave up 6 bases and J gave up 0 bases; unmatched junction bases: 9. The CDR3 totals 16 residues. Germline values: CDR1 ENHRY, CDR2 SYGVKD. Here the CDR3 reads CAIRGTEGASTDTQYF. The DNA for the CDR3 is TGTGCCATCAGGGGGACAGAGGGGGCTAGCACAGATACGCAGTATTTT.

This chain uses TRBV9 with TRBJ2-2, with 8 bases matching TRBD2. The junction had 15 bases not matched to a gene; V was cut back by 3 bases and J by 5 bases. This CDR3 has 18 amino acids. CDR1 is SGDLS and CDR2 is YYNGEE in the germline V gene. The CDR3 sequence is CASSAGGGPKRRTGELFF. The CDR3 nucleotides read TGTGCCAGCAGCGCGGGGGGGGGCCCGAAACGGCGGACCGGGGAGCTGTTTTTT.

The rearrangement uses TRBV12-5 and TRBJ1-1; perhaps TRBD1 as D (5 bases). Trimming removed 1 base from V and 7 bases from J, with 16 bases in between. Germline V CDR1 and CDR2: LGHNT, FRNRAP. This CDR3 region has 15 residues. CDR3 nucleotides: TGTGCTAGTGGTTTGGAGATAGGGGTGCGAGGTGAAGCTTTCTTT. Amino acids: CASGLEIGVRGEAFF.

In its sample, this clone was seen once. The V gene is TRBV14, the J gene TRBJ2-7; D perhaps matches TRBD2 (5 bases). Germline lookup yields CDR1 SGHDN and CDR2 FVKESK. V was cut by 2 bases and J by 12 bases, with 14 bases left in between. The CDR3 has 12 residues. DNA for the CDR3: TGTGCCAGCAGCCAACAAGCCGCAAGCGGGTACTTC. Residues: CASSQQAASGYF.